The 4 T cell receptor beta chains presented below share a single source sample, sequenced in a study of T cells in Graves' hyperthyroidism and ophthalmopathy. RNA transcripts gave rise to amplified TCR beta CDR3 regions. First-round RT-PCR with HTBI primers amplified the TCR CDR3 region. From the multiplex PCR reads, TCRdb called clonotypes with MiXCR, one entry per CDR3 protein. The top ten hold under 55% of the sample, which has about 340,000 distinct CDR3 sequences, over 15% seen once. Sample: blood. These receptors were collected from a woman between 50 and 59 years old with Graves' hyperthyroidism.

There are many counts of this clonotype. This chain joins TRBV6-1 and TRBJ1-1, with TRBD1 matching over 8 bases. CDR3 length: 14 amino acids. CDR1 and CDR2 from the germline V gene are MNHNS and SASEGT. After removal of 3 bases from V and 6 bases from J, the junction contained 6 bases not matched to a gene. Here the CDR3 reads CASSETRGLAEAFF. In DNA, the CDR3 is TGTGCCAGCAGTGAGACCAGGGGGCTCGCTGAAGCTTTCTTT.

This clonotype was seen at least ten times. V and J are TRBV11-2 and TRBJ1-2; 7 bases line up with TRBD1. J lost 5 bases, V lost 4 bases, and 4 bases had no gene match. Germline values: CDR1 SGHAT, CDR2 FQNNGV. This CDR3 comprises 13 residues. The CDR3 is CASSSQGGYGYTF. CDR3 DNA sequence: TGTGCCAGCAGCTCCCAGGGGGGATATGGCTACACCTTC.

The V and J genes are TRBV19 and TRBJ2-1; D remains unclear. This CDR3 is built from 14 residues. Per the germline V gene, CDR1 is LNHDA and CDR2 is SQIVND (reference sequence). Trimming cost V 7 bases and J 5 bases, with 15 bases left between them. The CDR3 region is CASKDPWRDNEQFF. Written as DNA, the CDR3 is TGTGCCAGTAAAGACCCTTGGCGAGACAATGAGCAGTTCTTC.

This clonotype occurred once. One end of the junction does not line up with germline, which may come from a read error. Here the CDR3 DNA reads TGTGCCAGCAGTGGGACCGGAGGGGCGACTAATGAAGAACTGTTTTTT. It codes for CASSGTGGATNEELFF. This chain connects TRBV6-1 to TRBJ1-4; D is perhaps TRBD1 (5 bases). The V gene's germline CDR1 is MNHNS and CDR2 SASEGT. This CDR3 has 16 amino acids.